The clone carrying this T cell receptor beta chain was counted many times. The entry originates in a study of tumor-infiltrating lymphocytes in primary liver carcinoma. About the research overall: Between roughly 4.2 and 10 cm across, the tumors were all of stage T1-T3 N0M0. Roughly 3.5 to 7.13 million productive TCRbeta reads were obtained per sample, with similar numbers across tissue types.

RNA isolated from unsorted whole blood supplied the blood RNA, with germline DNA also extracted. Presurgery, about 4 milliliters of peripheral blood were collected. Germline loops: CDR1 SGHAT, CDR2 FQNNGV. CDR3 length equals 13 residues. V lost 5 bases and J 4 bases, leaving 11 bases between the germline ends. Total RNA (around 0.45 ug) served as template for TCR beta cDNA synthesis primed by a constant-region primer. Modified slightly, ARM-PCR produced TCR beta libraries over three nested multiplex PCR rounds. It was with TRBV1-TRBV30 forward primers and a C-beta reverse primer that the first two PCR rounds were run, at 10 to 11 cycles each. TCRdb re-derived calls from the multiplex PCR reads in MiXCR, one entry per CDR3 protein. This sample has 300,000 to 400,000 distinct CDR3 sequences, with less than 75% found just once.

This chain joins TRBV11-2 and TRBJ1-1; D remains ambiguous. This receptor was identified in a middle-aged man with primary liver carcinoma and hepatitis B virus infection. The sample taken for sequencing was peripheral blood. The CDR3 DNA is TGTGCCAGCAGCGAAAAGAGGAGCACTGAAGCTTTCTTT. Encoded protein: CASSEKRSTEAFF.